Below are 31 T cell receptor beta chains sequenced from a single sample in a study of identical twins (dated by TCRdb to 2016 to 2018). Library prep was done by 5' RACE. These reads were obtained on an Illumina HiSeq 2000. TCRdb trimmed public reads at Q25 via fastp, called clones via MiXCR and kept in-frame beta chains. When rows share a CDR3 protein, they turn into one entry using the most common DNA and genes. This sample lists about 470,000 distinct CDR3 sequences; roughly 24% were detected once. 2.9% of the sample goes to the ten largest clones. These same data were also listed under a study on T cells expressing NK-cell markers.

The specimen was CD4+ T cells sorted from blood. These receptors were collected from a woman in her late teens or twenties in good health.

The V call is TRBV11-1, the J call TRBJ2-1, with 7 bases fitting TRBD2. This CDR3 spans 18 amino acids. Germline-derived CDR1 and CDR2 are SGHAT and FQDESV (reference sequence). Trimming at V came to 2 bases and at J to 0 bases, leaving 10 bases not matched to a gene. The CDR3 sequence is CASSLWAGGRPSYNEQFF. The CDR3 bases are TGTGCCAGCAGCTTATGGGCCGGGGGGAGGCCCTCCTACAATGAGCAGTTCTTC.

This clonotype came up many times. This chain links TRBV15 with TRBJ1-2; D call uncertain. V dropped 3 bases and J dropped 4 bases, with 18 bases sitting between them. Germline V gene lookup returns CDR1 LNHNV and CDR2 YYDKDF (reference sequence). CDR3 size: 16 residues. DNA for the CDR3: TGTGCCACCAGCAGCGTTTGGGCACCCGACGTCTATGGCTACACCTTC. Protein product: CATSSVWAPDVYGYTF.

This clonotype was picked up a small number of times. This sequence joins TRBV12-3 or TRBV12-4 and TRBJ2-6; either TRBD1 or TRBD2 may fit D (5 bases each). Trimming took off 2 bases at V and 0 bases at J, with 17 bases between the two ends. The CDR3 has 19 residues. The CDR3, as DNA: TGTGCCAGCAGTTTAAACTGGGGGTTTAGGGGCTCTGGGGCCAACGTCCTGACTTTC. Translating it yields CASSLNWGFRGSGANVLTF.

This clonotype was recorded only once. V gene TRBV3-1 combines with J gene TRBJ1-1; 7 bases are shared with TRBD1. V was clipped by 4 bases and J by 6 bases; unmatched bases: 5. The CDR3 covers 13 residues. CDR1 and CDR2 from the germline V gene are LGHDT and YNNKEL (reference sequence). The CDR3 here is CASSPRGLAEAFF. The CDR3 DNA reads TGTGCCAGCAGCCCTAGGGGGCTAGCTGAAGCTTTCTTT.

The chain carries TRBV11-3 and TRBJ2-7; no firm D call. Germline lookup yields CDR1 SGHNT and CDR2 YENEEA. This CDR3 region has 14 residues. The V end lost 0 bases, the J end lost 6 bases, and 12 bases lay between the germline ends. The CDR3 bases are TGTGCCAGCAGCTTAGAGGGCGGCCTACTCGAGCAGTACTTC. This translates into CASSLEGGLLEQYF.

The chain joins TRBV9 to TRBJ2-1, with no clear D. This CDR3 has 13 amino acids. From germline, CDR1 is SGDLS and CDR2 YYNGEE. V was clipped by 0 bases and J by 7 bases, with 8 bases between them. For the CDR3, the DNA is TGTGCCAGCAGCGTAGGGCTCGGGAATGAGCAGTTCTTC. Residues: CASSVGLGNEQFF.

The V gene is TRBV11-2, the J gene TRBJ2-7; a weak D match, TRBD1 (5 bases). Deletions cut 6 bases from V and 3 bases from J, with 12 bases between. Germline lookup yields CDR1 SGHAT and CDR2 FQNNGV. The CDR3 is 13 residues long. CDR3 sequence reads: CASRPDRIYEQYF. The CDR3 nucleotides are TGTGCCAGCAGACCCGACAGAATCTACGAGCAGTACTTC.

The chain uses TRBV7-9 and TRBJ1-2; no clear D gene. The CDR3 extends over 13 amino acids. V lost 1 base to trimming and J lost 8 bases, with 11 bases between them. Germline CDR1 reads SEHNR; CDR2 reads FQNEAQ (reference sequence). CDR3 sequence (DNA): TGTGCCAGCAGCTTAGTTTCTTTTGAAGGCTACACCTTC. It is translated as CASSLVSFEGYTF.

The rearrangement uses TRBV11-2 and TRBJ2-1; D unclear. Germline V gene data show CDR1 as SGHAT and CDR2 as FQNNGV. There are 12 residues in the CDR3. V lost 4 bases to trimming and J lost 13 bases, with 14 bases between them. The CDR3 loop reads CASSYPTRGQFF. CDR3 nucleotides: TGTGCCAGCAGCTACCCGACACGTGGACAGTTCTTC.

J is TRBJ2-3 and V is TRBV20-1; D is unresolved. The germline gives CDR1 DFQATT, CDR2 SNEGSKA (reference sequence). There are 12 residues in the CDR3. The ends were cut back, 3 bases at V and 7 bases at J, with 11 bases in the middle. The chain's CDR3 is CSASTWVNTQYF. CDR3 DNA sequence: TGCAGTGCTAGTACCTGGGTTAATACGCAGTATTTT.

The chain uses TRBV7-2 and TRBJ2-7, with D perhaps given as TRBD1 or TRBD2 (5 bases each). CDR1 is SGHTA and CDR2 is FQGNSA in the germline V gene. V lost 1 base, J lost 1 base, and 17 bases lay in between. CDR3 length: 17 amino acids. For the CDR3, the DNA is TGTGCCAGCAGCTTAGTATCCGTCGGGGACGTTTCCTACGAGCAGTACTTC. Translated: CASSLVSVGDVSYEQYF. The complete variable domain, with remaining parts taken from reference TRBV7-2 and TRBJ2-7, reads GAGVSQSPSNKVTEKGKDVELRCDPISGHTALYWYRQSLGQGLEFLIYFQGNSAPDKSGLPSDRFSAERTGGSVSTLTIQRTQQEDSAVYLCASSLVSVGDVSYEQYFGPGTRLTVT.

J is TRBJ1-1 and V is TRBV20-1, with a possible D match to TRBD1 (5 bases). The CDR3 is made up of 14 amino acids. Germline V gene lookup returns CDR1 DFQATT and CDR2 SNEGSKA (reference sequence). Between the trimmed V and J ends, which lost 3 bases and 1 base, there was a span of 12 bases. The CDR3 spells CSARGGAQNTEAFF. CDR3 nucleotide sequence: TGCAGTGCTAGGGGAGGGGCACAGAACACTGAAGCTTTCTTT.

The chain recombines TRBV20-1 with TRBJ1-1; D ambiguous. V lost 1 base, J lost 2 bases, and 8 bases lay in between. CDR3 length equals 13 residues. Germline V gene data show CDR1 as DFQATT and CDR2 as SNEGSKA (reference sequence). CDR3 sequence: CSARARFNTEAFF. In nucleotides, the CDR3 is TGCAGTGCTAGAGCTCGGTTTAACACTGAAGCTTTCTTT.

This clonotype came up a few times. The rearrangement joins TRBV5-6 to TRBJ2-3, with TRBD1 matching 7 bases. In germline, CDR1 is SGHDT, CDR2 YYEEEE. There are 12 residues in the CDR3. Trimming took 3 bases from V and 11 from J; bases not matched to a gene: 6. Here the CDR3 DNA reads TGTGCCAGCAGCTCGGGACAGCGCCTGCAGTATTTT. Residues: CASSSGQRLQYF.

CDR3 protein: CASSVGQASTDTQYF. The CDR3 DNA sequence: TGTGCCAGCAGCGTAGGTCAGGCTAGCACAGATACGCAGTATTTT. The rearrangement uses TRBV9 and TRBJ2-3, with D unclear. CDR1 and CDR2 from the germline V gene are SGDLS and YYNGEE. V dropped 0 bases and J dropped 0 bases, with 8 bases sitting between them. This CDR3 has 15 residues.

This clonotype has just a few counts. This chain links TRBV9 with TRBJ2-1, with TRBD2 identical over 7 bases. The germline V gene encodes CDR1 SGDLS and CDR2 YYNGEE. V gave up 0 bases and J gave up 5 bases; unmatched junction bases: 5. The CDR3 contains 15 residues. CDR3 sequence reads: CASSVAWTSNNEQFF. As DNA, the CDR3 is TGTGCCAGCAGCGTAGCTTGGACTAGTAACAATGAGCAGTTCTTC.

This clonotype was seen only a few times. The V gene is TRBV12-3 or TRBV12-4, the J gene TRBJ2-2; 11 positions agree with TRBD2. V gave up 6 bases and J gave up 4 bases; unmatched junction bases: 4. The CDR3 length is 15 residues. The CDR3 spells CASSPSGRTTGELFF. CDR3 coding DNA: TGTGCCAGCAGCCCTAGCGGGAGGACCACCGGGGAGCTGTTTTTT.

The genes are TRBV30 and TRBJ2-7; 11 bases are shared with TRBD2. J was trimmed by 2 bases and V by 0 bases; bases with no gene match: 0. CDR1 and CDR2 from the germline V gene are GTSNPN and SVGIG (reference sequence). CDR3 length equals 14 residues. The CDR3 loop reads CAWSVGLAAYEQYF. The CDR3 nucleotides read TGTGCCTGGAGTGTGGGACTAGCGGCCTACGAGCAGTACTTC.

The rearrangement uses TRBV20-1 and TRBJ2-1; 10 bases are a match to TRBD1. This CDR3 spans 20 amino acids. CDR1 is DFQATT, CDR2 SNEGSKA, per germline (reference sequence). The trim removed 5 bases at V and 0 bases at J, leaving 19 bases unmatched. In nucleotides, the CDR3 is TGCAGTGCTTTGGGACAGGGGAGAAATCGGGCATTCCCCTCCTACAATGAGCAGTTCTTC. It yields the protein CSALGQGRNRAFPSYNEQFF.

This clonotype has just a few counts. J is TRBJ1-1 and V is TRBV6-1; D is unresolved. The CDR3 contains 15 residues. Looked up from germline, CDR1 is MNHNS and CDR2 is SASEGT. V was shortened by 4 bases and J by 6 bases, with 18 bases between the two germline ends. In DNA form, the CDR3 reads TGTGCCAGCAGTGGGTTTCGAGGGATCATAGCTGAAGCTTTCTTT. Protein product: CASSGFRGIIAEAFF.

The CDR3 DNA reads TGTGCCAGCAGTTTGGCGGACAGGGGTCGGTATTTT. Translating it yields CASSLADRGRYF. The chain combines TRBV28 with TRBJ2-3, with 9 bases identical to TRBD1. The CDR3 is 12 residues long. V lost 3 bases, J lost 14 bases, and 6 bases stayed unmatched. Germline CDR1 is MDHEN and CDR2 is SYDVKM.

Only a few counts were recorded for this clonotype. The rearrangement links TRBV20-1 to TRBJ2-5; tentatively, D is TRBD1 or TRBD2 (5 bases each). The CDR3 is made up of 15 amino acids. V dropped 5 bases and J dropped 5 bases, with 21 bases sitting between them. The germline CDR1 and CDR2 sequences are DFQATT and SNEGSKA (reference sequence). CDR3 nucleotides: TGCAGTGCTTGGGGGAGCCCCACGGTTGGGGAGACCCAGTACTTC. It specifies CSAWGSPTVGETQYF.

This clonotype has a count of ten or more. This chain uses TRBV29-1 with TRBJ2-7; D is ambiguous. The CDR3 spans 11 residues. The germline V and J ends were trimmed by 4 bases and 3 bases, with 7 bases remaining between them. Germline V gives CDR1 SQVTM, CDR2 ANQGSEA. In DNA form, the CDR3 reads TGCAGCGTTGGCACGCACTACGAGCAGTACTTC. It is translated as CSVGTHYEQYF.

The rearrangement links TRBV20-1 to TRBJ2-5; D is possibly TRBD1 (6 bases). Deletions cut 1 base from V and 6 bases from J, with 15 bases between. Germline-derived CDR1 and CDR2 are DFQATT and SNEGSKA (reference sequence). CDR3 size: 14 residues. CDR3 nucleotide sequence: TGCAGTGCTAGAGGAGAGGGGGTTCGTCAGACCCAGTACTTC. Amino acids: CSARGEGVRQTQYF.

A few counts support this clonotype. The chain employs TRBV18 and TRBJ2-3; the match to TRBD1 covers 7 bases. Trimming cost V 2 bases and J 5 bases; bases outside gene matches: 4. Germline CDR1 is KGHSH and CDR2 is LQKENI. The CDR3 is 14 residues long. The CDR3 loop reads CASSPGQAVDTQYF. The CDR3 coding sequence is TGTGCCAGCTCACCAGGACAGGCAGTAGATACGCAGTATTTT.

There are a few counts of this clonotype. The chain recombines TRBV20-1 with TRBJ2-1; possible D gene TRBD1, 6 bases. The CDR3 has 12 residues. The germline gives CDR1 DFQATT, CDR2 SNEGSKA (reference sequence). V shed 3 bases and J shed 9 bases, with 12 bases lying between them. This chain's CDR3 is CSASWVGGEQFF. The CDR3 DNA follows: TGCAGTGCTAGTTGGGTAGGGGGTGAGCAGTTCTTC.

This clonotype was observed a few times. The V gene is TRBV7-9, the J gene TRBJ1-3; D is unresolved. The V and J ends lost 0 bases and 0 bases respectively, with 3 bases between them. This CDR3 has 14 amino acids. Germline values: CDR1 SEHNR, CDR2 FQNEAQ (reference sequence). The chain's CDR3 is CASSLASSGNTIYF. The CDR3 DNA reads as TGTGCCAGCAGCTTAGCCTCCTCTGGAAACACCATATATTTT. The variable domain in full, with the rest retrieved from reference TRBV7-9 and TRBJ1-3, is DTGVSQNPRHKITKRGQNVTFRCDPISEHNRLYWYRQTLGQGPEFLTYFQNEAQLEKSRLLSDRFSAERPKGSFSTLEIQRTEQGDSAMYLCASSLASSGNTIYFGEGSWLTVV.

This clonotype occurred a few times. The J gene is TRBJ2-2, the V gene TRBV3-1; maybe TRBD2 (6 bases). This CDR3 has 13 amino acids. Per germline, CDR1 LGHDT and CDR2 YNNKEL (reference sequence). V shed 6 bases and J shed 6 bases, with 11 bases lying between them. Written as DNA, the CDR3 is TGTGCCAGCAGTCGACTAGACGCCGGGGAGCTGTTTTTT. Its protein is CASSRLDAGELFF.

This clonotype has ten or more counts. The chain carries TRBV9 and TRBJ1-2; the D is unclear. The CDR3 spans 14 residues. Germline assignment: CDR1 SGDLS and CDR2 YYNGEE. The germline V and J ends were trimmed by 0 bases and 2 bases, with 8 bases remaining between them. The chain's CDR3 is CASSVEVGNYGYTF. The DNA of the CDR3 is TGTGCCAGCAGCGTAGAGGTAGGGAACTATGGCTACACCTTC.

The gene calls are TRBV20-1 and TRBJ2-7; D remains ambiguous. The V end lost 2 bases, the J end lost 0 bases, and 14 bases lay between the germline ends. Germline CDR1 reads DFQATT; CDR2 reads SNEGSKA (reference sequence). CDR3 length equals 15 residues. CDR3 protein: CSARPLVVSSYEQYF. The DNA of the CDR3 is TGCAGTGCTAGACCCCTAGTTGTTAGCTCCTACGAGCAGTACTTC.

The chain has TRBV2 and TRBJ2-5; maybe TRBD2 (6 bases). V lost 6 bases and J lost 4, with 18 bases in between. CDR1 and CDR2 (germline): SNHLY, FYNNEI. The length of the CDR3 is 15 residues. CDR3 loop: CASRDNRGSGETQYF. The CDR3 nucleotides read TGTGCCAGCAGGGATAACCGGGGGTCGGGAGAGACCCAGTACTTC.